This entry lists 27 T cell receptor beta chains sequenced from one sample in a study of T cells in localized non-small cell lung cancer. Profiled with immunoSEQ multiplex PCR; TCRdb holds only in-frame clones, not every one. The sample holds roughly 800 clones; roughly 24% are singletons and the top ten take 30% to 35%. The sample was lung tumor tissue, taken before any cancer treatment. These receptor sequences come from a female donor over 55 with stage I lung adenocarcinoma.

In this sample, this clone is medium-sized. The chain couples TRBV6-8 to TRBJ2-1; 9 positions match TRBD2. Trimming at V came to 5 bases and at J to 5 bases, leaving 7 bases not matched to a gene. Germline CDR1 MNHGY, CDR2 SAAAGT. The CDR3 has 15 residues. The CDR3 DNA reads as TGTGCCAGCAGTGAGGTTAGCGGGAGCAACAATGAGCAGTTCTTC. Translated: CASSEVSGSNNEQFF.

CDR3 amino acids: CASSPYGRSGIQETQYF. In nucleotides, the CDR3 is TGTGCCAGCAGCCCCTATGGTCGCAGTGGGATCCAAGAGACCCAGTACTTC. This chain connects TRBV7-4 to TRBJ2-5; D is unresolved. The CDR3 sequence is 17 residues long. Trimming took 5 bases from V and 1 from J, leaving 20 bases between them. Germline CDR1 and CDR2: SGHVT and SQSDAQ.

The chain has TRBV28 and TRBJ1-4; perhaps TRBD1 as D (5 bases). Germline CDR1 and CDR2: MDHEN and SYDVKM. This CDR3 spans 14 amino acids. Trimming took 3 bases from V and 4 from J, leaving 9 bases between them. CDR3 DNA: TGTGCCAGCAGTTTGGGGGGATATAATGAAAAACTGTTTTTT. Its translation is CASSLGGYNEKLFF.

Only a few counts were recorded for this clone. The chain employs TRBV18 and TRBJ2-1, with 9 bases aligning to TRBD1. Germline CDR1 reads KGHSH; CDR2 reads LQKENI. The CDR3 loop spans 14 amino acids. V was pared by 3 bases and J by 3 bases, with 0 bases of the junction left unmatched. CDR3 bases: TGTGCCAGCTCACCGACAGGGGGCTACAATGAGCAGTTCTTC. It specifies CASSPTGGYNEQFF.

Turning to this clone: One end of the junction varies from germline; a read error may be responsible. V gene TRBV6-8 combines with J gene TRBJ2-1, with 12 bases matching TRBD1. Germline V lookup: CDR1 MNHGY, CDR2 SAAAGT. There are 16 residues in the CDR3. The chain's CDR3 is CAISGTGGAGYNEQFF. The CDR3 bases are TGTGCCATCAGTGGGACAGGGGGCGCGGGATACAATGAGCAGTTCTTC.

V usage is TRBV11-3 and J usage is TRBJ1-2; TRBD1 is a possible D gene (6 bases). CDR1 and CDR2 (germline): SGHNT, YENEEA. The germline V and J ends were trimmed by 5 bases and 6 bases, with 16 bases remaining between them. This CDR3 comprises 14 residues. In DNA, the CDR3 is TGTGCCAGCAGCCTGTTACAGGGTAGGGATGGCTACACCTTC. Translated, it gives CASSLLQGRDGYTF.

V is TRBV28 and J is TRBJ1-1; D is possibly TRBD1 (5 bases). The CDR3 consists of 14 residues. CDR1 and CDR2 from the germline V gene are MDHEN and SYDVKM. V was clipped by 5 bases and J by 5 bases, with 15 bases between them. The CDR3 DNA is TGTGCCAGCAGTGAGGCCCAGGGCAAAACTGAAGCTTTCTTT. Translated: CASSEAQGKTEAFF. Together with reference TRBV28 and TRBJ1-1, the CDR3 gives the full variable domain: DVKVTQSSRYLVKRTGEKVFLECVQDMDHENMFWYRQDPGLGLRLIYFSYDVKMKEKGDIPEGYSVSREKKERFSLILESASTNQTSMYLCASSEAQGKTEAFFGQGTRLTVV.

This clone has only a few counts. The chain joins TRBV5-1 to TRBJ2-7; a possible D gene is TRBD1 (5 bases). Trimming left V 3 bases short and J 2 bases short, with 12 bases between. CDR1 SGHRS and CDR2 YFSETQ come from the germline V gene. The CDR3 covers 14 residues. The CDR3 region is CASSSTGGAYEQYF. In DNA form, the CDR3 reads TGCGCCAGCAGCTCTACAGGTGGGGCCTACGAGCAGTACTTC.

This clone was picked up a small number of times. V and J are TRBV19 and TRBJ2-3, with 11 bases that match TRBD2. There are 15 residues in the CDR3. Germline CDR1 and CDR2: LNHDA and SQIVND (reference sequence). The trim removed 7 bases at V and 1 base at J, leaving 4 bases unmatched. The CDR3 is CASTLAGGRTDTQYF. The CDR3 DNA follows: TGTGCCAGTACCCTAGCGGGGGGCCGCACAGATACGCAGTATTTT.

This clone is deemed large. The V and J genes are TRBV19 and TRBJ2-3; D not certain. Trimming removed 1 base at V and 1 base at J, with 0 bases between. Germline V gene lookup returns CDR1 LNHDA and CDR2 SQIVND (reference sequence). The CDR3 covers 12 residues. This chain's CDR3 is CASSIGTDTQYF. CDR3 coding DNA: TGTGCCAGTAGTATAGGCACAGATACGCAGTATTTT. Drawing the rest from reference TRBV19 and TRBJ2-3, the complete variable domain is DGGITQSPKYLFRKEGQNVTLSCEQNLNHDAMYWYRQDPGQGLRLIYYSQIVNDFQKGDIAEGYSVSREKKESFPLTVTSAQKNPTAFYLCASSIGTDTQYFGPGTRLTVL.

This clone showed up just once. The chain is built from TRBV6-8 and TRBJ2-6; TRBD1 aligns across 7 bases. V dropped 4 bases and J dropped 0; count of bases not matched to a gene: 6. CDR3 length: 17 amino acids. The germline V gene encodes CDR1 MNHGY and CDR2 SAAAGT. CDR3: CASSSGQYHSGANVLTF. The CDR3 DNA sequence: TGTGCCAGCAGTTCGGGACAGTATCACTCTGGGGCCAACGTCCTGACTTTC.

By share, this clone ranks as medium-sized (0.01 to 0.1%). J is TRBJ2-7 and V is TRBV11-3; a possible D gene is TRBD2 (7 bases). This CDR3 spans 14 amino acids. V was shortened by 1 base and J by 5 bases, with 12 bases between the two germline ends. From germline, CDR1 is SGHNT and CDR2 YENEEA. The CDR3 nucleotides are TGTGCCAGCAGCTTAGTTCAGGGGAGGGACGAGCAGTACTTC. It yields the protein CASSLVQGRDEQYF.

This rearrangement joins TRBV6-8 to TRBJ2-2; weak D call: TRBD1 (5 bases). This CDR3 is 13 amino acids long. Germline V lookup: CDR1 MNHGY, CDR2 SAAAGT. The V end lost 5 bases, the J end lost 1 base, and 5 bases lay between the germline ends. The CDR3 is CASSDRNTGELFF. DNA for the CDR3: TGTGCCAGCAGTGACAGGAACACCGGGGAGCTGTTTTTT.

This clone was counted only a few times. This chain connects TRBV9 to TRBJ1-5; weak D call: TRBD1 (6 bases). This CDR3 is 16 amino acids long. V lost 3 bases, J lost 1 base, and 14 bases lay in between. Germline values: CDR1 SGDLS, CDR2 YYNGEE. The DNA for the CDR3 is TGTGCCAGCAGCGACACAGGGATGGCAAGCAATCAGCCCCAGCATTTT. The encoded protein is CASSDTGMASNQPQHF.

V and J are TRBV19 and TRBJ1-2; 9 positions agree with TRBD1. The CDR3 extends over 14 amino acids. Trimming cost V 5 bases and J 2 bases; bases outside gene matches: 3. Germline CDR1 is LNHDA and CDR2 is SQIVND (reference sequence). In DNA, the CDR3 is TGTGCCAGTAGTCTAGGACAGGGGAACTATGGCTACACCTTC. Encoded protein: CASSLGQGNYGYTF.

The rearrangement joins TRBV28 to TRBJ1-1, with 10 nucleotides matching TRBD1. This CDR3 is 15 amino acids long. Per the germline V gene, CDR1 is MDHEN and CDR2 is SYDVKM. After removal of 2 bases from V and 6 bases from J, the junction contained 6 bases not matched to a gene. As DNA, the CDR3 is TGTGCCAGCAGTTTAAGGACAGGGGGAAGGGCTGAAGCTTTCTTT. As protein: CASSLRTGGRAEAFF.

This clone was detected a few times. The CDR3 here is CATSSGSLGETQYF. CDR3 nucleotide sequence: TGTGCCACCAGCAGCGGCAGCCTAGGGGAGACCCAGTACTTC. This sequence joins TRBV15 and TRBJ2-5; D remains ambiguous. Germline V gives CDR1 LNHNV, CDR2 YYDKDF (reference sequence). Trimming removed 3 bases from V and 5 bases from J, with 13 bases in between. The CDR3 sequence is 14 residues long.

V is TRBV5-1 and J is TRBJ2-4; D perhaps matches TRBD1 (6 bases). This CDR3 is 14 amino acids long. Germline CDR1 and CDR2: SGHRS and YFSETQ. V lost 0 bases to trimming and J lost 7 bases, with 11 bases between them. The CDR3 DNA is TGCGCCAGCAGCTTGGGGGCAGGGGAGAACATTCAGTACTTC. Residues: CASSLGAGENIQYF. Variable domain in full (rest from reference TRBV5-1 and TRBJ2-4): KAGVTQTPRYLIKTRGQQVTLSCSPISGHRSVSWYQQTPGQGLQFLFEYFSETQRNKGNFPGRFSGRQFSNSRSEMNVSTLELGDSALYLCASSLGAGENIQYFGAGTRLSVL.

V gene TRBV11-3 combines with J gene TRBJ2-7; TRBD2 matches at 10 bases. This CDR3 contains 15 residues. V was clipped by 2 bases and J by 1 base; unmatched bases: 2. Germline V gene lookup returns CDR1 SGHNT and CDR2 YENEEA. CDR3 bases: TGTGCCAGCAGCTTACAAGCGGGAGGGTCCTACGAGCAGTACGTC. It translates to CASSLQAGGSYEQYV.

The table lists this clone with a few counts. This chain uses TRBV18 with TRBJ2-5; D is uncertain. In germline, CDR1 is KGHSH, CDR2 LQKENI. This CDR3 has 13 amino acids. V was cut by 2 bases and J by 5 bases, with 9 bases left in between. The CDR3 region is CASSPMVAETQYF. CDR3 DNA sequence: TGTGCCAGCTCACCAATGGTCGCTGAGACCCAGTACTTC.

A few counts support this clone. This chain uses TRBV6-8 with TRBJ2-7; tentative D call: TRBD1 (6 bases). Germline CDR1 reads MNHGY; CDR2 reads SAAAGT. V lost 0 bases to trimming and J lost 4 bases, with 10 bases between them. The CDR3 loop spans 14 amino acids. The CDR3 DNA is TGTGCCAGCAGTTACTCGGGGGCATGGTACGAGCAGTACTTC. Amino acid sequence: CASSYSGAWYEQYF.

This chain links TRBV10-2 with TRBJ1-2, with D tentatively TRBD1 (6 bases). From germline, CDR1 is WSHSY and CDR2 SAAADI. Trimming pared 3 bases from V and 1 base from J, leaving 12 bases between. CDR3 size: 15 residues. Written as DNA, the CDR3 is TGCGCCAGCAGTGACGGGGGCAGGATTAACTATGGCTACACCTTC. Residues: CASSDGGRINYGYTF.

The V call is TRBV19, the J call TRBJ1-2; D possibly corresponds to TRBD1 (6 bases). CDR1 is LNHDA, CDR2 SQIVND, per germline (reference sequence). The length of the CDR3 is 15 residues. V lost 7 bases, J lost 6 bases, and 21 bases lay in between. The CDR3 loop reads CASTTSSIGQHGYTF. As DNA, the CDR3 is TGTGCCAGTACCACTAGTTCGATAGGACAGCATGGCTACACCTTC.

This clone was seen a few times. The V gene is TRBV11-3, the J gene TRBJ1-1, with TRBD1 matching over 9 bases. V lost 5 bases and J lost 3; bases outside the gene matches: 7. From germline, CDR1 is SGHNT and CDR2 YENEEA. This CDR3 is 15 amino acids long. The CDR3 DNA follows: TGTGCCAGCAGCCGAAGACAGGGGGGTTACACTGAAGCTTTCTTT. This sequence encodes CASSRRQGGYTEAFF.

The chain has TRBV18 and TRBJ1-1; D unclear. The CDR3 contains 12 residues. The germline V gene has CDR1 KGHSH and CDR2 LQKENI. V dropped 3 bases and J dropped 2 bases, with 4 bases sitting between them. Here the CDR3 reads CASSPLNTEAFF. CDR3 sequence (DNA): TGTGCCAGCTCACCGCTTAACACTGAAGCTTTCTTT.

This chain joins TRBV29-1 and TRBJ2-1; 10 bases align to TRBD2. From germline, CDR1 is SQVTM and CDR2 ANQGSEA. CDR3 length: 14 amino acids. V lost 6 bases, J lost 8 bases, and 10 bases stayed unmatched. The CDR3 region is CSVLLAGDLHEQFF. CDR3 DNA: TGCAGCGTCCTTCTAGCGGGAGACCTCCATGAGCAGTTCTTC.

This clone was counted between two and nine times. The chain couples TRBV6-8 to TRBJ2-5, with D perhaps TRBD1 (6 bases). Trimming left V 10 bases short and J 1 base short, with 13 bases between. The CDR3 consists of 13 residues. Germline V gene sequence: CDR1 MNHGY, CDR2 SAAAGT. CDR3 nucleotides: TGTGCCATTGGACAGAACCTCCAAGAGACCCAGTACTTC. Its translation: CAIGQNLQETQYF.